Each of the 2 T cell receptor beta chains below was sequenced from the same sample in a study of T cell repertoires in cytomegalovirus infection. These TCRs' antigens remain unknown. TCRdb ran MiXCR on the reads and lists one entry per CDR3 protein. The sample holds approximately 76,000 distinct CDR3 sequences, 20% to 30% seen once. Material: CD8+ T cells from cultured PBMCs, obtained from culture after CMV antigen stimulation. The receptor source for this set is a human donor in good health (CMV status not recorded). Some clones in this sample may be carry-over from other donors' samples.

Ten or more counts support this clonotype. This sequence joins TRBV12-3 or TRBV12-4 and TRBJ1-1; the D is unclear. V lost 8 bases and J lost 0, with 22 bases in between. This CDR3 is 17 amino acids long. The CDR3 sequence: CASSPPMGEIMNTEAFF. The CDR3 DNA reads as TGTGCCAGCTCACCTCCAATGGGCGAGATTATGAACACTGAAGCTTTCTTT.

The chain joins TRBV5-1 to TRBJ1-5; a possible D gene is TRBD1 (6 bases). Trimming cost V 0 bases and J 7 bases, with 11 bases left between them. The CDR3 contains 14 residues. Per germline, CDR1 SGHRS and CDR2 YFSETQ. The CDR3: CASSLVQGQQPQHF. As DNA, the CDR3 is TGCGCCAGCAGCTTGGTCCAGGGGCAACAGCCCCAGCATTTT.